This T cell receptor (beta chain) was sequenced for a study of cytomegalovirus exposure and HLA in healthy donors. Study outcomes and limitations: Most TCR sequences showed up rarely, but some public TCRs showed up in many donors. It was shown in a later analysis that HLA-associated TCR beta chains were more clonally expanded than other, equally common chains.

Amplification used 60 Vbeta primers and 13 Jbeta primers. Sequencing was performed with immunoSEQ multiplex PCR; in TCRdb, only in-frame clones are kept and a portion is missing. The sample includes 130,000 or so clones, over 70% of them seen just once. This clone was picked up one time. Its antigen is as yet unknown. From germline, CDR1 is SGHRS and CDR2 YFSETQ. The CDR3 runs to 18 residues. What was sequenced was PBMCs. This TCR was sampled from a young woman in good health and CMV-seronegative. The rearrangement uses TRBV5-1 and TRBJ2-5, with D uncertain. The closer fit of TRBJ2-7 to the DNA end suggests the J call may be wrong. The CDR3 coding sequence is TGCGCCAGCAGTTCCCCTACCGGAAGTATTCCTAGCTCCTACGAGCAGTACTTC. It translates to CASSSPTGSIPSSYEQYF.